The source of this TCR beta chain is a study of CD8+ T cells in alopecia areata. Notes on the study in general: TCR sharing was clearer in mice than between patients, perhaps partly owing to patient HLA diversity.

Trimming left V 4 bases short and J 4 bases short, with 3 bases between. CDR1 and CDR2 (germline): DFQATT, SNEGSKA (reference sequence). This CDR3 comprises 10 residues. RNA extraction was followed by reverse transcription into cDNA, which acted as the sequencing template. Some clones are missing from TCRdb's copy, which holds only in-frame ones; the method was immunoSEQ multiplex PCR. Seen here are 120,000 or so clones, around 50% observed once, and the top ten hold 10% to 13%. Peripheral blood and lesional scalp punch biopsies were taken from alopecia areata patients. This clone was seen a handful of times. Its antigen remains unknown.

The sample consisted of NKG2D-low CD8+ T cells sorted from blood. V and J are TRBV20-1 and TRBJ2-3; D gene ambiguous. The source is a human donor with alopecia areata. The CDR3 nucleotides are TGCAGTGCTATCGCAGATACGCAGTATTTT. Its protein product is CSAIADTQYF.